Below, 28 T cell receptor beta chains from the same sample are listed, as sequenced in a study of shared clonotypes between healthy human individuals. The data were produced by immunoSEQ multiplex PCR, yet TCRdb's version contains in-frame clones alone and is incomplete. The sample lists approximately 2.5 million clones, under 95% occurring once. Sequenced sample: naive CD4+ T cells from PBMCs. The subset: CD45RA+ positively selected. Receptors were obtained from a man aged 18 to 30 in good health. Some clones in this sample may be carry-over from other donors' samples.

The V gene is TRBV5-4, the J gene TRBJ2-7; 8 bases line up with TRBD2. The V and J ends lost 6 bases and 2 bases, in that order; junction bases with no gene match: 4. Germline loops: CDR1 SGHNT, CDR2 YYREEE (reference sequence). The length of the CDR3 is 13 residues. As DNA, the CDR3 is TGTGCCAGCAAACCGGGACTAGCCTACGAGCAGTACTTC. Protein: CASKPGLAYEQYF. Full variable domain (remainder filled in from reference TRBV5-4 and TRBJ2-7): ETGVTQSPTHLIKTRGQQVTLRCSSQSGHNTVSWYQQALGQGPQFIFQYYREEENGRGNFPPRFSGLQFPNYSSELNVNALELDDSALYLCASKPGLAYEQYFGPGTRLTVT.

This chain joins TRBV4-1 and TRBJ2-1; 8 nucleotides match TRBD2. This CDR3 spans 17 amino acids. Per germline, CDR1 MGHRA and CDR2 YSYEKL. V lost 5 bases, J lost 0 bases, and 9 bases stayed unmatched. Here the CDR3 reads CASSFGLAISSYNEQFF. Here the CDR3 DNA reads TGCGCCAGCAGCTTCGGACTAGCTATAAGCTCCTACAATGAGCAGTTCTTC.

The chain combines TRBV18 with TRBJ2-5; unclear D gene. The CDR3 spans 13 residues. Between the trimmed V and J ends, which lost 6 bases and 5 bases, there was a span of 13 bases. Germline V CDR1 and CDR2: KGHSH, LQKENI. CDR3 bases: TGTGCCAGCTCGCTTTCTCATCAGGAGACCCAGTACTTC. Protein product: CASSLSHQETQYF.

V usage is TRBV5-1 and J usage is TRBJ2-5; the D gene is possibly TRBD2 (6 bases). CDR1 is SGHRS, CDR2 YFSETQ, per germline. The CDR3 consists of 15 residues. Between the trimmed V and J ends, which lost 4 bases and 4 bases, there was a span of 17 bases. CDR3 bases: TGCGCCAGCAGCAGTAGCGGCACGGGGGTAGAGACCCAGTACTTC. It specifies CASSSSGTGVETQYF.

The chain combines TRBV15 with TRBJ2-7, with 11 bases identical to TRBD2. V dropped 1 base and J dropped 6; count of bases not matched to a gene: 11. The germline gives CDR1 LNHNV, CDR2 YYDKDF (reference sequence). The CDR3 runs 17 residues. The CDR3 nucleotides are TGTGCCACCAGCAGAGGGGGTAGCGGGAGGGCAGTGGGCGAGCAGTACTTC. This translates into CATSRGGSGRAVGEQYF.

The rearrangement joins TRBV28 to TRBJ1-2; no clear D gene. Trimming took off 6 bases at V and 3 bases at J, with 14 bases between the two ends. The germline gives CDR1 MDHEN, CDR2 SYDVKM. The CDR3 is made up of 14 amino acids. CDR3: CASSNSGFYYGYTF. The DNA for the CDR3 is TGTGCCAGCAGCAACTCGGGGTTTTACTATGGCTACACCTTC.

The J gene is TRBJ1-1, the V gene TRBV10-3; no definite D call. Trimming shortened V by 5 bases and J by 0 bases, and 10 bases separated the two germline ends. The CDR3 runs to 14 residues. Germline loops: CDR1 ENHRY, CDR2 SYGVKD. The CDR3 DNA is TGTGCCATCAGTTTGGCAGGAATGAACACTGAAGCTTTCTTT. Encoded protein: CAISLAGMNTEAFF.

The chain recombines TRBV6-1 with TRBJ1-1; TRBD1 agrees at 9 bases. Germline V CDR1 and CDR2: MNHNS, SASEGT. The V gene end was trimmed by 4 bases and the J gene end by 5 bases; junction bases not matched to a gene: 5. The CDR3 covers 14 residues. This chain's CDR3 is CASSATGGRTEAFF. The CDR3 coding sequence is TGTGCCAGCAGTGCGACAGGGGGGAGAACTGAAGCTTTCTTT.

The chain uses TRBV6-1 and TRBJ2-7; D gene uncertain. This CDR3 is 14 amino acids long. V lost 8 bases to trimming and J lost 0 bases, with 14 bases between them. Germline assignment: CDR1 MNHNS and CDR2 SASEGT. In DNA, the CDR3 is TGTGCCAGCGTCCGGGCGGCGAGCTCCTACGAGCAGTACTTC. Protein sequence: CASVRAASSYEQYF.

The J gene is TRBJ2-1, the V gene TRBV5-5, with 7 nucleotides matching TRBD1. Germline assignment: CDR1 SGHKS and CDR2 YYEKEE (reference sequence). The CDR3 is made up of 16 amino acids. Losses at the gene ends were 4 bases for V and 8 bases for J; bases not matched to a gene: 15. In DNA form, the CDR3 reads TGTGCCAGCAGCCCTACTCCGACAGGGAGCCTCGATGAGCAGTTCTTC. Protein product: CASSPTPTGSLDEQFF.

This clone appeared a single time. The sample holds other DNA sequences that translate to the same CDR3. The CDR3 loop is CSASKGSPLHF. The CDR3 region has the DNA TGCAGTGCTAGTAAGGGATCACCCCTCCACTTT. The gene calls are TRBV20-1 and TRBJ1-6, with D uncertain. Germline loops: CDR1 DFQATT, CDR2 SNEGSKA (reference sequence). The CDR3 loop spans 11 amino acids. Between the trimmed V and J ends, which lost 3 bases and 10 bases, there was a span of 7 bases.

The V call is TRBV7-3, the J call TRBJ1-6; 10 nucleotides align to TRBD1. The CDR3 runs 15 residues. Losses at the gene ends were 5 bases for V and 10 bases for J; bases not matched to a gene: 8. Germline loops: CDR1 SGHTA, CDR2 FQGTGA. CDR3 loop: CASSKTGTGESPLHF. The CDR3 DNA reads as TGTGCCAGCAGCAAAACCGGGACAGGGGAATCACCCCTCCACTTT.

The chain couples TRBV4-2 to TRBJ2-2; D uncertain. Germline V lookup: CDR1 LGHNA, CDR2 YNFKEQ. The ends were cut back, 4 bases at V and 3 bases at J, with 21 bases in the middle. The CDR3 spans 18 residues. This CDR3 is CASSLFNPRVEHTGELFF. In nucleotides, the CDR3 is TGTGCCAGCAGCCTTTTTAACCCCCGGGTTGAGCACACCGGGGAGCTGTTTTTT.

Note on this clone: Distinct nucleotide sequences in the sample also encode this CDR3. The chain employs TRBV5-1 and TRBJ2-1; TRBD2 agrees at 10 bases. This CDR3 is 16 amino acids long. The V and J ends lost 0 bases and 1 base, in that order; junction bases with no gene match: 1. Per germline, CDR1 SGHRS and CDR2 YFSETQ. The CDR3 protein is CASSLGTSGSYNEQFF. In DNA, the CDR3 is TGCGCCAGCAGCTTGGGGACTAGCGGATCCTACAATGAGCAGTTCTTC.

The rearrangement joins TRBV5-4 to TRBJ2-4; D is unresolved. The CDR3 covers 14 residues. The V and J ends lost 3 bases and 0 bases respectively, with 7 bases between them. The germline V gene has CDR1 SGHNT and CDR2 YYREEE (reference sequence). The CDR3 DNA reads as TGTGCCAGCAGCTCAGTGATAGCCAAAAACATTCAGTACTTC. Encoded protein: CASSSVIAKNIQYF.

The chain combines TRBV30 with TRBJ2-5, with D uncertain. CDR1 is GTSNPN, CDR2 SVGIG, per germline (reference sequence). CDR3 size: 12 residues. V was pared by 4 bases and J by 6 bases, with 12 bases between. CDR3 loop: CAWMIPGQTQYF. The DNA of the CDR3 is TGTGCCTGGATGATCCCCGGGCAGACCCAGTACTTC.

This clone was observed once. The V gene is TRBV2, the J gene TRBJ2-7, with D perhaps matching TRBD2 (7 bases). Trimming stripped 11 bases from V and 7 bases from J, with 24 bases between. This CDR3 has 14 amino acids. The germline V gene encodes CDR1 SNHLY and CDR2 FYNNEI. The CDR3 here is CACRGRGAPGEQYF. In DNA, the CDR3 is TGTGCCTGCCGCGGACGGGGGGCACCGGGGGAGCAGTACTTC.

A note on this clone: Other DNA sequences in the sample encode the same CDR3. The V and J genes are TRBV28 and TRBJ2-1, with 7 bases lining up with TRBD2. The CDR3 extends over 15 amino acids. The J segment lost 0 bases and the V segment lost 6 bases, leaving 5 bases of the junction unmatched. The germline CDR1 and CDR2 sequences are MDHEN and SYDVKM. The chain's CDR3 is CASSLPSGSYNEQFF. The CDR3 bases are TGTGCCAGCAGCCTTCCTAGCGGCTCCTACAATGAGCAGTTCTTC.

The chain couples TRBV27 to TRBJ2-7; D not resolved. V was clipped by 0 bases and J by 7 bases, with 16 bases between them. The CDR3 consists of 15 residues. Germline CDR1 MNHEY, CDR2 SMNVEV (reference sequence). CDR3 sequence: CASSLSATLDGEQYF. The CDR3 DNA reads TGTGCCAGCAGTTTATCGGCGACCCTGGATGGGGAGCAGTACTTC.

This chain links TRBV6-5 with TRBJ2-1, with D unclear. Germline CDR1 and CDR2: MNHEY and SVGAGI. Trimming took off 6 bases at V and 10 bases at J, with 16 bases between the two ends. The CDR3 has 13 amino acids. CDR3 sequence (DNA): TGTGCCAGCAGACCGTCCTTTTTGGGGGAGCAGTTCTTC. This translates into CASRPSFLGEQFF.

This chain links TRBV6-6 with TRBJ1-5, with unresolved D. Germline V gives CDR1 MNHNY, CDR2 SVGAGI (reference sequence). V was clipped by 5 bases and J by 7 bases, with 15 bases between them. CDR3 length: 14 residues. The CDR3 loop reads CASSPSGFGQPQHF. CDR3 DNA sequence: TGTGCCAGCAGTCCATCAGGTTTCGGGCAGCCCCAGCATTTT.

The rearrangement links TRBV7-7 to TRBJ2-5; 7 bases align to TRBD2. There are 13 residues in the CDR3. Germline V gene sequence: CDR1 SSHAT, CDR2 FNYEAQ (reference sequence). With V trimmed by 8 bases and J by 0 bases, 3 bases remained unmatched. The CDR3 sequence is CASASGHQETQYF. The CDR3 nucleotides are TGTGCCAGCGCTAGCGGCCACCAAGAGACCCAGTACTTC.

The chain is built from TRBV7-8 and TRBJ1-4; D is unclear. Germline V gene lookup returns CDR1 SGHVS and CDR2 FQNEAQ. Trimming removed 1 base from V and 7 bases from J, with 16 bases in between. CDR3 length: 16 amino acids. The CDR3 sequence is CASSLVGSRRFEKLFF. The CDR3 DNA reads TGTGCCAGCAGCTTAGTCGGGTCCCGGCGGTTTGAAAAACTGTTTTTT.

CDR3 sequence: CASSRRGGSNTGELFF. CDR3 coding DNA: TGTGCCAGCAGCCGAAGGGGAGGCTCGAACACCGGGGAGCTGTTTTTT. The rearrangement links TRBV28 to TRBJ2-2; possibly TRBD2 for D (6 bases). The germline CDR1 and CDR2 sequences are MDHEN and SYDVKM. Trimming pared 6 bases from V and 0 bases from J, leaving 14 bases between. The CDR3 is made up of 16 amino acids.

This chain uses TRBV6-5 with TRBJ2-1; 7 nucleotides match TRBD1. From germline, CDR1 is MNHEY and CDR2 SVGAGI. J lost 4 bases, V lost 0 bases, and 6 bases had no gene match. CDR3 size: 16 residues. This CDR3 reads CASSYSEGAHYNEQFF. The CDR3 nucleotides read TGTGCCAGCAGTTACTCTGAGGGGGCGCATTACAATGAGCAGTTCTTC.

This clone was detected once. The chain joins TRBV6-6 to TRBJ1-2; 7 bases are shared with TRBD1. CDR3 length equals 13 residues. Per the germline V gene, CDR1 is MNHNY and CDR2 is SVGAGI (reference sequence). The V and J ends lost 5 bases and 4 bases, in that order; junction bases with no gene match: 4. CDR3 protein: CASSGTEIYGYTF. The CDR3 nucleotides are TGTGCCAGCAGTGGGACAGAGATCTATGGCTACACCTTC.

The gene calls are TRBV10-3 and TRBJ2-1, with 10 positions matching TRBD2. The CDR3 spans 15 residues. V shed 4 bases, J shed 10 bases, and the junction held 10 bases outside the gene matches. The germline V gene has CDR1 ENHRY and CDR2 SYGVKD. The CDR3 loop reads CAISGSSGSSEEQFF. CDR3 in DNA: TGTGCCATCAGTGGGTCTAGCGGGAGTTCTGAAGAGCAGTTCTTC.

In DNA form, the CDR3 reads TGCGCCAGCAGCACACTAGCGGGAGTCGAGCAGTACTTC. This encodes CASSTLAGVEQYF. The V gene is TRBV5-1, the J gene TRBJ2-7; 11 bases match TRBD2. The CDR3 spans 13 residues. Trimming took 4 bases from V and 6 from J; bases not matched to a gene: 3. Germline-derived CDR1 and CDR2 are SGHRS and YFSETQ.